This T cell receptor beta chain originates from a study of blood T cell repertoires in COVID-19. Sequencing used immunoSEQ multiplex PCR; TCRdb keeps in-frame clones, though not all of them. The sample comprises tens of thousands of clones, about 86% of which are singletons, and about 24% rests with the top ten. The table lists this clone with a count of one. CDR3 length: 20 amino acids. Germline values: CDR1 LNHDA, CDR2 SQIVND (reference sequence). V lost 5 bases to trimming and J lost 6 bases; unmatched junction nucleotides: 19. Sequencing input: peripheral blood. The chain carries TRBV19 and TRBJ2-7, with 16 bases that match TRBD2. This TCR was recovered from a woman aged 80 or over in a cohort sampled during active or convalescent COVID-19. Written as DNA, the CDR3 is TGTGCCAGTAGTGTTCCGGGACTAGCGGGAGGGCCTAGGGGGGTCAGCGAGCAGTACGTC. Protein: CASSVPGLAGGPRGVSEQYV.